The 6 T cell receptor beta chains listed next were all sequenced from one sample in a study of blood T cell repertoires in COVID-19. Sequenced by immunoSEQ multiplex PCR; TCRdb stores in-frame clones only, minus some. The sample holds about 130,000 clones, approximately 90% seen once. What was sequenced was peripheral blood. The receptors derive from a man over 45 with COVID-19, enrolled during active disease.

The chain uses TRBV2 and TRBJ2-5; 8 positions match TRBD1. With 10 bases clipped from V and 4 bases from J, the junction kept 8 bases outside the gene matches. The CDR3 has 13 residues. CDR1 and CDR2 from the germline V gene are SNHLY and FYNNEI. The CDR3 DNA reads TGTGCCACCACAGACAGGGGCCGAGAGACCCAGTACTTC. It codes for CATTDRGRETQYF.

The chain has TRBV27 and TRBJ2-2; 11 bases fit TRBD1. Germline-derived CDR1 and CDR2 are MNHEY and SMNVEV (reference sequence). This CDR3 is built from 14 residues. The V and J ends lost 6 bases and 6 bases, in that order; junction bases with no gene match: 3. The CDR3 spells CASRPGQGAGELFF. CDR3 in DNA: TGTGCCAGCAGACCGGGACAGGGGGCCGGGGAGCTGTTTTTT.

The V and J genes are TRBV20-1 and TRBJ2-7, with TRBD1 identical over 7 bases. Per the germline V gene, CDR1 is DFQATT and CDR2 is SNEGSKA (reference sequence). The CDR3 sequence is 11 residues long. The J segment lost 7 bases and the V segment lost 3 bases, leaving 3 bases of the junction unmatched. CDR3 coding DNA: TGCAGTGCTAGTAACAGGGGAGAGCAGTACGTC. Translation: CSASNRGEQYV.

This rearrangement joins TRBV9 to TRBJ1-1, with D possibly TRBD1 on 5 matching bases. V lost 1 base and J lost 3, with 10 bases in between. The CDR3 loop spans 14 amino acids. Germline CDR1 is SGDLS and CDR2 is YYNGEE. CDR3 region: CASSVSGGDTEAFF. The CDR3 DNA sequence: TGTGCCAGCAGCGTAAGTGGGGGGGACACTGAAGCTTTCTTT.

CDR3 DNA: TGTGCCAGCAGCCCGGGGGGCTCTGGAAACACCATATATTTT. Amino acids: CASSPGGSGNTIYF. V and J are TRBV11-3 and TRBJ1-3, with D possibly being TRBD1 (5 bases). Germline lookup yields CDR1 SGHNT and CDR2 YENEEA. This CDR3 region has 14 residues. With 5 bases removed from V and 0 bases from J, the gap between germline ends came to 8 bases. Looking up the rest from reference TRBV11-3 and TRBJ1-3 gives the full variable domain: EAGVVQSPRYKIIEKKQPVAFWCNPISGHNTLYWYLQNLGQGPELLIRYENEEAVDDSQLPKDRFSAERLKGVDSTLKIQPAELGDSAVYLCASSPGGSGNTIYFGEGSWLTVV.

The chain carries TRBV15 and TRBJ2-3; TRBD2 matches 10 bases. V trimming: 5 bases; J trimming: 3 bases; junction bases outside the gene matches: 17. This CDR3 is built from 19 residues. Germline values: CDR1 LNHNV, CDR2 YYDKDF (reference sequence). CDR3 coding DNA: TGTGCCACCAGCGGGGGGGTCGGGACTAGCGCCAAAGTGACAGATACGCAGTATTTT. This encodes CATSGGVGTSAKVTDTQYF.